Below, one T cell receptor (beta chain) is given with its context. No cognate antigen has been identified for it. Per-nucleotide qualities are absent, and no much larger clonotype sits a single base away. Interpreted using the paper, the time point label stands for: baseline before first vaccination. The vaccinee samples were drawn from two UK trials, COV001 and COV002, one of which was a single-blind randomized controlled phase 2/3 trial testing AZD1222 (ChAdOx1 nCoV-19) in healthy adults. For TCRbeta chain sequencing, PBMC samples from trial participants were taken at day 0 and at day 28 after the second dose. The CDR3 runs 14 amino acids, cysteine and phenylalanine included. Just the 42-base CDR3 DNA is kept, in frame starting at base 1. CDR1 and CDR2 were assigned from the germline V gene (reference sequence) as SEHNR and FQNEAQ. The V and J ends are trimmed by 4 bases and 0 bases, leaving 9 bases between them.

The data originate from a study of T cell responses to AZD1222 COVID-19 vaccine (dated by TCRdb to the early 2020s). Turning to the overall study: AZD1222 recipients whose second dose came at about 4 weeks and those whose second dose came at about 12 weeks were combined into one group, since spike-specific TCR depth and breadth did not differ between the two schedules. Trial participants were enrolled by age into 18-55, 56-69 and 70-plus year subgroups, with around 150, 28 and 57 TCR-sequenced participants respectively. TCR sequencing was performed for more than 230 trial participants, of whom some 200 were given two doses of AZD1222 and approximately 25 were given two doses of MenACWY control vaccine.

The CDR3 regions of human TCRbeta chains were analyzed by immunosequencing. Processing in the source paper ran as follows. TCRs in the repertoires were matched against a reference library of SARS-CoV-2-specific TCRs that had been generated with the MIRA antigen-specificity platform. Breadth meant the fraction of unique TCRs that were SARS-CoV-2-associated, whereas depth meant the fraction of total T cells that were SARS-CoV-2-associated. Each spike-specific TCR was assigned to its reactive spike region and to a CD4 or CD8 class using the MIRA data. Log10-transformed breadth and depth values were compared by one-way ANOVA with Sidak's multiple comparisons tests. TCRdb mirrors the immuneACCESS table, restricted to in-frame sequences. Some clones are absent from its copies; in checked studies, under half trace to an unresolved V gene, and the reason for the others is unknown. V and J calls and clone size are as listed in that table; D and trimming were resolved from the DNA. Here the sample has about 67,000 clones; 84% occur a single time. The biggest ten clones account for around 20% of the sample.

Paper-wide results and their limitations: Nearly half of unique spike-specific TCRs reportedly recognized epitopes outside regions mutated in the B.1.351 and B.1.1.7 variants. No day 14 peak-response samples were available, so repertoires were characterized only after the peak T cell response. Vaccine-associated CD4 TCRs spanned the whole spike protein, with dominant responses in regions 160-218 and 743-854. Conclusions about previously exposed vaccinees are limited, since just 6 or 7 AZD1222 recipients were seropositive for SARS-CoV-2 at baseline. Participants were mostly white British, with more females than males. The authors suggested clonal diversity may have been underestimated. After two AZD1222 doses, both the breadth and the depth of spike-specific TCRs were significantly higher than at day 0 and than in MenACWY recipients. The 56-69-year group was small, and its depth increase did not reach significance, likely because of low power.

The chain links TRBV7-9 with TRBJ2-5; the D segment cannot be called with confidence. The TCR sequence derives from an adult in good health. Sequencing was performed on peripheral blood, taken on day 0 of AZD1222 vaccination. Read as DNA, the sequence is TGTGCCAGCAGCTCTGGGATGTACCAAGAGACCCAGTACTTC. It is translated as CASSSGMYQETQYF.